This T cell receptor beta chain was sequenced during a study of T-cell reconstitution after alpha-beta-depleted transplantation in children. The CDR3 totals 16 residues. The TCRbeta library incorporated unique molecular identifiers. TCRdb recomputed calls from the PCR reads with MiXCR, one row per CDR3 protein. The sample gives 200,000 to 250,000 distinct CDR3 sequences, under 9.5% of which show up once; 5% to 7% is in the top ten. This clonotype appeared many times. The material sequenced was PBMCs from the stem cell graft donor, taken from the stem cell graft. This TCR was sampled from a human donor who donated a stem cell graft to a child with acute lymphoblastic leukemia. This chain uses TRBV21-1 with TRBJ2-5; the DNA was not used to check the table's D call, TRBD2. TRBV21-1 constitutes a pseudogene. CDR3 residues: CASSKRTASYQETQYF. The CDR3 DNA sequence: TGTGCCAGCAGCAAGAGGACGGCCTCGTACCAAGAGACCCAGTACTTC.